Sequencing of this T cell receptor (beta chain) was carried out in a study of blood T cell repertoires in COVID-19 (dated by TCRdb to the early 2020s). Regarding the study in general: Samples covering the acute and convalescent phases of COVID-19 were provided by collaborators in the United States, Italy and Spain. The dataset comprised deeply sampled blood TCRbeta repertoires from subjects exposed to, actively infected with, or recovered from COVID-19. The material from the prospective study consisted of cDNA or gDNA derived from T cells, B-cell-depleted T cells, or PBMCs. Samples came from the ongoing ImmuneRACE study (first 160 participants) plus 1,254 subjects from 6 global collaborators. The repertoires were released in a freely available public database meant as a resource for research on the immune response to SARS-CoV-2. Where available, HLA class I and class II types were taken from metadata supplied by the sample provider and were not determined by assay-based typing. Sample metadata almost always included a de-identified subject ID, COVID-19 status, age in years and sex. The full study reports these points: The quantity of clinical and demographic metadata differed by source and by participant and was supplied without curation.

V loses 1 base of germline sequence and J loses 2 bases, and the interval between the two ends is 9 bases. Counted from cysteine to phenylalanine, this CDR3 has 14 amino acids. Solely the CDR3 DNA is kept, with 42 bases framed from the first base. The germline V gene provides CDR1 LGHNA and CDR2 YNFKEQ. To note about this clone: Its antigen target is currently unknown. No much larger clonotype is one base removed from it; base qualities were not supplied.

The immunoSEQ Assay, a bias-controlled multiplex PCR, was used to amplify TCRbeta CDR3 regions from genomic DNA. Turning to the authors' computational methods: Nucleated cell counts per sample were estimated from amplification of reference gene primers within the assay. To quantify the absolute abundance of each unique TCRbeta CDR3 rearrangement, sequence reads were collapsed and filtered. For each sample, productive Simpson clonality was calculated by taking the square root of Simpson's diversity index across productive rearrangements. TCRdb took over this immuneACCESS table, retaining in-frame rearrangements with V and J assigned. Such tables are incomplete; in checked studies, under half of the missing clones stem from an unresolved V gene, and the remainder is unexplained. That table gives V, J and clone size, and the DNA gave D and trimming. In all, the sample holds roughly 100,000 clones, and roughly 76% of those were seen once. The leading ten clones occupy less than 6% of the sample.

In Seattle, one collaborating source enrolled patients while the infection was active and tracked those patients longitudinally over the course of disease. Whole blood was collected in K2EDTA tubes by collaborating institutions according to the institutions' own protocols. For TCRbeta analysis, collaborator samples were shipped as frozen whole blood, as isolated PBMCs, or as DNA extracted from either sample type. The clonotype comes from a man of 80 years or more with COVID-19, enrolled during active disease. The sample taken for sequencing was peripheral blood. This sequence uses TRBV4-2 and TRBJ2-7; the D gene is perhaps TRBD2, from 5 matching bases. The CDR3 corresponds to CASSQVGETYEQYF. The sequenced DNA is TGTGCCAGCAGCCAAGTCGGGGAAACCTACGAGCAGTACTTC.